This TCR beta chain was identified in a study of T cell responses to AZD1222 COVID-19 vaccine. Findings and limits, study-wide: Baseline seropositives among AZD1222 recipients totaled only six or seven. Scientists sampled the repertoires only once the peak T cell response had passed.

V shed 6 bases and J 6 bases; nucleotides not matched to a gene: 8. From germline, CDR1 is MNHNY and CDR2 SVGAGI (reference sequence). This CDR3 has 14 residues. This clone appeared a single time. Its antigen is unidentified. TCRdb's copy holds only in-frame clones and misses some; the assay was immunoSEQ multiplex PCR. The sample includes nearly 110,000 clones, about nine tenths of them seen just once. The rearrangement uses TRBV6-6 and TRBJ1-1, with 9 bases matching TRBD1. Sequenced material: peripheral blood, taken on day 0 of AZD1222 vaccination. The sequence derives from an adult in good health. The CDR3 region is CASSLQGAQSEAFF. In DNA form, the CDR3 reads TGTGCCAGCAGCTTACAGGGGGCTCAGTCTGAAGCTTTCTTT.